This T cell receptor beta chain came from a study of CD8+CD57+ T cells in acquired aplastic anemia. As for the study in general: Mean DNA quantity obtained from sorted CD4+ and CD8+ cells was about 3.2 ug. Approximately 11 million reads were obtained on average for healthy donor CD4+ cells.

The CDR3 covers 16 residues. Looked up from germline, CDR1 is SGDLS and CDR2 is YYNGEE. V lost 4 bases to trimming and J lost 7 bases, with 21 bases between them. In the case of this clonotype: The antigen remains unidentified.

Genomic DNA, the template, was used for profiling of the TCR beta VDJ and CDR3. TCRdb used MiXCR to reprocess the reads, holding one entry per CDR3 protein. The sample includes about 180,000 distinct CDR3 sequences, approximately 46% of them seen just once. Study conclusions and caveats: Between the patient and control groups, CD8+ Simpson's diversity did not differ significantly. Under 35 was the count of CD8+ CDR3 sequences that patients shared with controls.

This clonotype was obtained from a human donor in good health. The sequencing sample was made of sorted CD4+, CD8+, or CD8+CD57+ T cells (not recorded which) from PBMCs. This chain uses TRBV9 with TRBJ2-1; D may match TRBD1 or TRBD2 (5 bases each). The CDR3 loop is CASSPGQGSGLNEQFF. The CDR3 DNA is TGTGCCAGCAGCCCGGGGCAAGGGAGTGGTCTAAATGAGCAGTTCTTC.